The 11 T cell receptor beta chains presented below share a single source sample, sequenced in a study of vaccination effects on CD4 cells after COVID-19. Ahead of sequencing, the ViraFEST assay grew antigen-specific CD4+ T cells using viral peptide pools. Around day 10 of culture, CD4+ T cells were separated out. Vaccine administered to participants consisted of two doses of either BNT162b2 or mRNA-1273. Profiled with immunoSEQ multiplex PCR; TCRdb holds only in-frame clones, not every one. The sample includes some 30,000 clones, 65% to 90% of them seen just once. The antigens for these receptors are not known. The sequences come from CD4+ T cells from PBMCs cultured with SARS-CoV-2 spike peptides, collected after COVID-19 vaccination. Every receptor here comes from a human donor who received a COVID-19 vaccine. Some clones in this sample may be carry-over from other donors' samples.

The chain recombines TRBV7-8 with TRBJ1-1; D is perhaps TRBD1 (6 bases). Germline lookup yields CDR1 SGHVS and CDR2 FQNEAQ. The V and J ends lost 2 bases and 11 bases respectively, with 15 bases between them. CDR3 length: 13 residues. The CDR3 bases are TGTGCCAGCAGCTTACCGGGGGCAATGAACGCTTTCTTT. Its protein is CASSLPGAMNAFF.

The rearrangement uses TRBV6-4 and TRBJ2-7; no definite D call. CDR1 and CDR2 from the germline V gene are MRHNA and SNTAGT. Between the trimmed V and J ends, which lost 4 bases and 4 bases, there was a span of 5 bases. The CDR3 is 11 amino acids. In DNA, the CDR3 is TGTGCCAGCAGTGTGAGTTACGAGCAGTACGTC. Translation gives CASSVSYEQYV.

The chain links TRBV15 to TRBJ2-5; 7 nucleotides match TRBD2. CDR1 and CDR2 from the germline V gene are LNHNV and YYDKDF (reference sequence). The CDR3 has 13 amino acids. With 6 bases clipped from V and 3 bases from J, the junction kept 4 bases outside the gene matches. CDR3 coding DNA: TGTGCCACCAGTTTTCGGGGGGAAGAGACCCAGTACTTC. Amino acid sequence: CATSFRGEETQYF.

A single count supports this clone. The genes are TRBV9 and TRBJ1-2, with D unresolved. This CDR3 region has 13 residues. Per germline, CDR1 SGDLS and CDR2 YYNGEE. Trimming removed 0 bases from V and 5 bases from J, with 8 bases in between. CDR3 in DNA: TGTGCCAGCAGCGTAGCTCCAGGTTATGGCTACACCTTC. This sequence encodes CASSVAPGYGYTF.

This clone appeared a few times. The chain couples TRBV5-4 to TRBJ2-3, with TRBD1 matching 7 bases. The germline V gene has CDR1 SGHNT and CDR2 YYREEE (reference sequence). CDR3 length equals 16 residues. V shed 0 bases, J shed 4 bases, and the junction held 8 bases outside the gene matches. The CDR3 sequence is CASSLGTGGRADTQYF. CDR3 bases: TGTGCCAGCAGCTTGGGGACAGGTGGTCGTGCAGATACGCAGTATTTT.

This clone was seen more than once but under ten times. This rearrangement joins TRBV10-1 to TRBJ1-2, with unresolved D. Trimming removed 7 bases at V and 0 bases at J, with 15 bases between. Per the germline V gene, CDR1 is WNHNN and CDR2 is SYGVQD (reference sequence). This CDR3 comprises 15 residues. CDR3 DNA sequence: TGCGCCAGCACCCCAAAGGACGGTGCTAACTATGGCTACACCTTC. Encoded protein: CASTPKDGANYGYTF.

The chain is built from TRBV5-6 and TRBJ2-1; the D gene is possibly TRBD1 (5 bases). Between the trimmed V and J ends, which lost 4 bases and 0 bases, there was a span of 14 bases. The CDR3 totals 16 residues. Per the germline V gene, CDR1 is SGHDT and CDR2 is YYEEEE. The CDR3 protein is CASSTQGSGSYNEQFF. The CDR3 nucleotides read TGTGCCAGCAGCACGCAGGGATCGGGCTCCTACAATGAGCAGTTCTTC.

This chain uses TRBV29-1 with TRBJ2-5; 9 bases are a match to TRBD1. V lost 6 bases, J lost 4 bases, and 9 bases stayed unmatched. CDR1 is SQVTM and CDR2 is ANQGSEA in the germline V gene. The CDR3 length is 14 residues. The CDR3 DNA reads as TGCAGCGTGGCAGGACAGGGGTCGGGAGAGACCCAGTACTTC. Translating it yields CSVAGQGSGETQYF. Drawing the rest from reference TRBV29-1 and TRBJ2-5, the complete variable domain is SAVISQKPSRDICQRGTSLTIQCQVDSQVTMMFWYRQQPGQSLTLIATANQGSEATYESGFVIDKFPISRPNLTFSTLTVSNMSPEDSSIYLCSVAGQGSGETQYFGPGTRLLVL.

This chain connects TRBV28 to TRBJ1-5; 7 positions match TRBD1. CDR1 and CDR2 (germline): MDHEN, SYDVKM. The CDR3 consists of 15 residues. Losses at the gene ends were 7 bases for V and 0 bases for J; bases not matched to a gene: 6. CDR3 sequence: CASNKQGPSNQPQHF. The CDR3 bases are TGTGCCAGCAATAAACAGGGGCCTAGCAATCAGCCCCAGCATTTT.

The chain employs TRBV18 and TRBJ2-5; 7 bases line up with TRBD2. V shed 1 base, J shed 5 bases, and the junction held 1 base outside the gene matches. The CDR3 spans 13 residues. The germline V gene encodes CDR1 KGHSH and CDR2 LQKENI. CDR3 bases: TGTGCCAGCTCACCACAGGGAGGGGAGACCCAGTACTTC. Its translation: CASSPQGGETQYF.

The chain uses TRBV6-4 and TRBJ2-5, with TRBD2 identical over 14 bases. Germline CDR1 reads MRHNA; CDR2 reads SNTAGT. This CDR3 is 18 amino acids long. J was trimmed by 4 bases and V by 2 bases; bases with no gene match: 9. For the CDR3, the DNA is TGTGCCAGCAGTGACGCGGGGACTAGCGGGGGTGGGGGAGAGACCCAGTACTTC. Translating gives CASSDAGTSGGGGETQYF.